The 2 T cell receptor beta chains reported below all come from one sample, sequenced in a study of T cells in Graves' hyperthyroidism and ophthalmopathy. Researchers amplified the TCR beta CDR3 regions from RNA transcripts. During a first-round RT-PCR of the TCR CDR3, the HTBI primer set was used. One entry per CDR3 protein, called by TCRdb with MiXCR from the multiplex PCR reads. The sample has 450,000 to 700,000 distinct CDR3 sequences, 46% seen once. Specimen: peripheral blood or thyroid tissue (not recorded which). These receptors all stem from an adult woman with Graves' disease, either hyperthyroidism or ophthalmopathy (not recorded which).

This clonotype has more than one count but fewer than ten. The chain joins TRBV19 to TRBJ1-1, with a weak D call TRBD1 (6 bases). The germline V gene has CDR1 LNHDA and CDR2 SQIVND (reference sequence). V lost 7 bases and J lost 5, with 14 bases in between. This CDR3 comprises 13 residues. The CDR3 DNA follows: TGTGCCAGTACCCAAACAGGGCTGACTGAAGCTTTCTTT. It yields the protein CASTQTGLTEAFF.

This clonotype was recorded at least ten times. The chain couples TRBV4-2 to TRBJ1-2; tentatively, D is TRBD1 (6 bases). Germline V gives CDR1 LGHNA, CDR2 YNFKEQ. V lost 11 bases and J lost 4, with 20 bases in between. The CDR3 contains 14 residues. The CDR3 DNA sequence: TGTGCCGCAGATACCGGGACACCGATCTATGGCTACACCTTC. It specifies CAADTGTPIYGYTF.